The entry below gives a single T cell receptor (beta chain) sequence along with its context. The antigen remains unidentified. TCRdb re-called the 5' RACE reads with MiXCR, one entry per CDR3 protein. The table has 53,000 or so distinct CDR3 sequences, 7% to 8% seen once; the top ten hold roughly 6%. The sample is drawn from a study of early T cells in non-severe SARS-CoV-2 infection. Study-wide findings and caveats: VDJdb matching, biased toward anti-spike CD8 responses, missed private and CD4 specificities.

This CDR3 has 15 amino acids. Germline CDR1 and CDR2: SQVTM and ANQGSEA. The V end was cut by 7 bases, the J end by 2 bases, with 18 bases between. This receptor was taken from an adult who was a healthcare worker with PCR-confirmed SARS-CoV-2 infection or an uninfected control (not recorded which). This rearrangement joins TRBV29-1 to TRBJ2-1, with D perhaps TRBD1 or TRBD2 (5 bases each). The sequenced sample was whole blood. This CDR3 reads CSGTPSRDPYNEQFF. The CDR3 DNA follows: TGCAGCGGGACCCCCAGCAGGGACCCCTACAATGAGCAGTTCTTC.